The clone carrying this TCR beta chain was recorded a few times. The antigen is not known. These data belong to a study of identical twins. Study findings and constraints: Models underestimated TCR alpha sharing (out-of-frame) in monozygotic twins. Among out-of-frame alpha sequences shared by twins, low generation probability occurred in excess.

From the 5' RACE reads, TCRdb called clonotypes with MiXCR, one entry per CDR3 protein. There are about 570,000 distinct CDR3 sequences in the sample; around a tenth occur only once, and around 3.1% lies in the top ten. CDR1 MNHNS and CDR2 SASEGT come from the germline V gene. CDR3 length: 15 amino acids. V lost 6 bases and J lost 2; bases outside the gene matches: 6. These data were also filed under a second study, of yellow fever vaccine responses in identical twins.

The sequenced sample was PBMCs. The genes are TRBV6-1 and TRBJ1-4; 7 bases align to TRBD1. The receptor's source is a woman in her late teens or twenties in good health. The CDR3, as DNA: TGTGCCAGCAGACCTGACAGGGATACTAATGAAAAACTGTTTTTT. Translated: CASRPDRDTNEKLFF.